A selection of T cell receptor beta chains follows, all from one sample in a study of blood T cell repertoires in COVID-19. Libraries were prepared by immunoSEQ multiplex PCR; TCRdb keeps only in-frame clonotypes and omits some of them. The repertoire includes around 170,000 clones, about 82% of them detected once, and 5.5% to 7% sits in the top ten. The sequenced sample was peripheral blood. Receptors were obtained from a man in his forties or fifties with active or convalescent COVID-19. CDR3s include the opening cysteine and the closing phenylalanine or tryptophan. D genes are given only for firm matches. Where a row states a size, it is once, few, many or the class of an expanded clone; other rows omit it.

abundance	v_gene	j_gene	d_gene	CDR3nt	CDR3aa
-	TRBV11-2	TRBJ1-2	TRBD1	TGTGCCAGCAGCTTAGATAGGGCGACAGGGGGAAATGGCTACACCTTC	CASSLDRATGGNGYTF
once	TRBV2	TRBJ1-5	-	TGTGCCAGCAGTAGGGGGACGGGCAATCAGCCCCAGCATTTT	CASSRGTGNQPQHF
-	TRBV5-6	TRBJ2-2	TRBD1	TGTGCCAGCAGCTTAACAGGGGTCACCGGGGAGCTGTTTTTT	CASSLTGVTGELFF
-	TRBV27	TRBJ2-1	-	TGTGCCAGCTCCCACAGGGCTTTCGGCAATGAGCAGTTCTTC	CASSHRAFGNEQFF
-	TRBV7-9	TRBJ1-1	-	TGTGCCAGCAGCTTAGCTGGGGCCTCCTCCATGAACACTGAAGCTTTCTTT	CASSLAGASSMNTEAFF
once	TRBV27	TRBJ1-1	TRBD1	TGTGCCAGCAGGCCTACGGGACAGGGAAACACTGAAGCTTTCTTT	CASRPTGQGNTEAFF
-	TRBV28	TRBJ2-2	-	TGTGCCAGCAGTTTATCGTTTGGGGCCCGGGAGCTGTTTTTT	CASSLSFGARELFF
once	TRBV4-2	TRBJ2-5	-	TGTGCCAGCAGCCAAGACAGGGAAGAGACCCAGTACTTC	CASSQDREETQYF
-	TRBV7-9	TRBJ2-3	TRBD2	TGTGCCAGCAGCTCCGGACGGTTCGGGGGGGCTAGCACAGATACGCAGTATTTT	CASSSGRFGGASTDTQYF
-	TRBV7-3	TRBJ2-1	TRBD2	TGTGCCAGCAGCTTAGGGGCTAGCGGGTTCGGTGAGCAGTTCTTC	CASSLGASGFGEQFF
-	TRBV28	TRBJ2-5	TRBD1	TGTGCCAGCAGCTACCTAACGACAGGGGGCAGGGAGACCCAGTACTTC	CASSYLTTGGRETQYF
-	TRBV6-5	TRBJ2-2	TRBD1	TGTGCCGTCGTTAAAGACAGGGACAACACCGGGGAGCTGTTTTTT	CAVVKDRDNTGELFF
-	TRBV19	TRBJ2-7	TRBD1	TGTGCCAGTAGTGTGGACAGGGACTACGAGCAGTACTTC	CASSVDRDYEQYF
-	TRBV7-9	TRBJ1-2	-	TGTGCCAGCAGCTTAGCCCAGTATGGCTACACCTTC	CASSLAQYGYTF
-	TRBV5-1	TRBJ1-1	TRBD1	TGCGCCAGCAGCGAGGGACAGGGTTCTGAAGCTTTCTTT	CASSEGQGSEAFF
-	TRBV29-1	TRBJ2-3	TRBD2	TGCAGCGTTGCGGGGGTAGCGGGAAACCGGGCTAGCACAGATACGCAGTATTTT	CSVAGVAGNRASTDTQYF
-	TRBV7-9	TRBJ1-1	-	TGTGCCATCAGCAGGCAGGGCAGGGGGAACACTGAAGCTTTCTTT	CAISRQGRGNTEAFF
-	TRBV5-4	TRBJ2-3	-	TGTGCCAGCAGCTTATCGGGCACAGATACGCAGTATTTT	CASSLSGTDTQYF
-	TRBV11-3	TRBJ1-1	-	TGTGCCAGCAGCTTATTTTCACTAGACACTGAAGCTTTCTTT	CASSLFSLDTEAFF
-	TRBV6-5	TRBJ1-1	-	TGTGCCAGCAGAAAAGTCCCAACAACGAACACTGAAGCTTTCTTT	CASRKVPTTNTEAFF
-	TRBV5-5	TRBJ2-1	TRBD1	TGTGCCAGCAGCCCCTTGGGGACAGGGCAAATTGAGCAGTTCTTC	CASSPLGTGQIEQFF
-	TRBV9	TRBJ1-1	-	TGTGCCAGCAGCCAAAGGACAGAGAACACTGAAGCTTTCTTT	CASSQRTENTEAFF
-	TRBV7-8	TRBJ2-1	TRBD2	TGTGCCAGCAGCTTACTAAGATGGACTAGCAGGAGCTCCTACAATGAGCAGTTCTTC	CASSLLRWTSRSSYNEQFF
-	TRBV5-1	TRBJ2-7	-	TGCGCCAGCAGCACTGGAGGGGGCCCTTACGACGAGCAGTACTTC	CASSTGGGPYDEQYF
-	TRBV4-2	TRBJ1-2	-	TGTGCCAGCAGCCAAGGAGGCCAGGGCTACACCTTC	CASSQGGQGYTF
-	TRBV6-5	TRBJ2-7	TRBD2	TGTGCCAGCAGCGTTACCGGGACTAGCGCTTACGAGCAGTACTTC	CASSVTGTSAYEQYF
-	TRBV2	TRBJ2-3	-	TGTGCCAGCTTCCCCTTTCGTGATACGCAGTATTTT	CASFPFRDTQYF
-	TRBV19	TRBJ1-2	TRBD1	TGTGCCAGTAGACCGGGACAGCACTATGGCTACACCTTC	CASRPGQHYGYTF
-	TRBV7-2	TRBJ1-6	TRBD1	TGTGCCAGCAGCCTCAGCAGGGGGACAGAGAATTCACCCCTCCACTTT	CASSLSRGTENSPLHF
-	TRBV12-2	TRBJ2-3	-	TGTGCAAGTCGCTTTAGCCGAACGTCGTCTAGCGGGGGCCTCGATACGCAGTATTTT	CASRFSRTSSSGGLDTQYF
-	TRBV5-4	TRBJ1-2	TRBD1	TGTGCCAGCAGCGCAGGGACAGCTGGCTACACCTTC	CASSAGTAGYTF
-	TRBV6-2/TRBV6-3	TRBJ2-3	TRBD1	TGTGCCAGCAGTCGTCGATGGGACAGTGAATTGACAGATACGCAGTATTTT	CASSRRWDSELTDTQYF
-	TRBV25-1	TRBJ2-1	TRBD2	TGTGCCAGCAGTGGTTCTAGCGGGCCCAGCTCCTACAATGAGCAGTTCTTC	CASSGSSGPSSYNEQFF
-	TRBV6-6	TRBJ1-1	TRBD1	TGTGCCACTTCCGGGACAGGGGGTACTGAAGCTTTCTTT	CATSGTGGTEAFF
-	TRBV6-2/TRBV6-3	TRBJ1-2	TRBD1	TGTGCCAGCAGCCCCGGGACAGGGGACGGCTACACCTTC	CASSPGTGDGYTF
-	TRBV15	TRBJ2-5	TRBD2	TGTGCCACCAGCAGAGAAACGGGGGGATTCCAAGAGACCCAGTACTTC	CATSRETGGFQETQYF
-	TRBV24-1	TRBJ2-1	TRBD2	TGTGCCACCAGTACGACTAGCGGCCCCTACAATGAGCAGTTCTTC	CATSTTSGPYNEQFF
-	TRBV11-3	TRBJ2-7	TRBD2	TGTGCCAGCAGCCAACGGACTAGCGGGGGATCCTACGAGCAGTACTTC	CASSQRTSGGSYEQYF
once	TRBV6-5	TRBJ2-7	-	TGTGCCAGCAGTCCCTCCCGGAGCTCCTACGAGCAGTACTTC	CASSPSRSSYEQYF
-	TRBV28	TRBJ1-5	-	TGTGCCAGCAGCGTCCGAGGGAAGCCCCAGCATTTT	CASSVRGKPQHF
-	TRBV7-3	TRBJ1-1	TRBD1	TGTGCCAGCAGCGCCGACAGGGACACTGAAGCTTTCTTT	CASSADRDTEAFF
-	TRBV7-9	TRBJ2-1	-	TGTGCCAGCAGCCCTCGTCCCTACAATGAGCAGTTCTTC	CASSPRPYNEQFF
-	TRBV4-3	TRBJ1-2	TRBD1	TGCGCCAGCAGCCAATCGTTTCCGGACAGGGAGACCTATGGCTACACCTTC	CASSQSFPDRETYGYTF
-	TRBV5-1	TRBJ2-7	-	TGCGCCAGCAGCTCGGGGGTAGGGGAGCAGTACTTC	CASSSGVGEQYF
-	TRBV29-1	TRBJ2-1	TRBD2	TGCAGCACCAGACGACTAGCGGGGGACAATGAGCAGTTCTTC	CSTRRLAGDNEQFF
-	TRBV4-2	TRBJ2-4	TRBD1	TGTGCCAGCAGCCAACCCACCGGGACAGGGGGCTCCAAAAACATTCAGTACTTC	CASSQPTGTGGSKNIQYF
-	TRBV2	TRBJ1-5	TRBD1	TGTGCCAGCAGTGACCCAGGGGGCTCTCAGCCCCAGCATTTT	CASSDPGGSQPQHF
-	TRBV5-1	TRBJ1-6	-	TGCGCCAGCAGCTTGATTGGGCAGGATAATTCACCCCTCCACTTT	CASSLIGQDNSPLHF
-	TRBV29-1	TRBJ2-1	-	TGCAGTTTCGCCGGAGGTTCCGGGACAAAATCCTACAATGAGCAGTTCTTC	CSFAGGSGTKSYNEQFF
-	TRBV24-1	TRBJ2-7	TRBD1	TGTGCCACCAGTGATTTTGGACAGGGGGCGAACGAGCAGTACTTC	CATSDFGQGANEQYF
-	TRBV7-9	TRBJ1-5	-	TGTGCCAGCAGCTTACAGGATCAGCCCCAGCATTTT	CASSLQDQPQHF
few	TRBV6-5	TRBJ2-7	TRBD1	TGTGCCAGCGTGGGACAGGGGTCCTACGAGCAGTACTTC	CASVGQGSYEQYF
-	TRBV7-9	TRBJ2-7	TRBD2	TGTGCCAGCAGCTTAGTAGGGGACTACTACGAGCAGTACTTC	CASSLVGDYYEQYF
-	TRBV19	TRBJ1-2	-	TGTGCCAGTAGTATAGCGAACAGCCTAATCTATGGCTACACCTTC	CASSIANSLIYGYTF
-	TRBV11-2	TRBJ2-5	TRBD1	TGTGCCAGCAGCTCCCTCAGGGGGCTGACCCAAGAGACCCAGTACTTC	CASSSLRGLTQETQYF
-	TRBV28	TRBJ2-2	-	TGTGCCAGCAGCTCCGGGGTGATCAAAGGGGAGCTGTTTTTT	CASSSGVIKGELFF
-	TRBV24-1	TRBJ2-5	TRBD1	TGTGCCACCAGTGATCTAAACAGGGGTCCAGAGACCCAGTACTTC	CATSDLNRGPETQYF